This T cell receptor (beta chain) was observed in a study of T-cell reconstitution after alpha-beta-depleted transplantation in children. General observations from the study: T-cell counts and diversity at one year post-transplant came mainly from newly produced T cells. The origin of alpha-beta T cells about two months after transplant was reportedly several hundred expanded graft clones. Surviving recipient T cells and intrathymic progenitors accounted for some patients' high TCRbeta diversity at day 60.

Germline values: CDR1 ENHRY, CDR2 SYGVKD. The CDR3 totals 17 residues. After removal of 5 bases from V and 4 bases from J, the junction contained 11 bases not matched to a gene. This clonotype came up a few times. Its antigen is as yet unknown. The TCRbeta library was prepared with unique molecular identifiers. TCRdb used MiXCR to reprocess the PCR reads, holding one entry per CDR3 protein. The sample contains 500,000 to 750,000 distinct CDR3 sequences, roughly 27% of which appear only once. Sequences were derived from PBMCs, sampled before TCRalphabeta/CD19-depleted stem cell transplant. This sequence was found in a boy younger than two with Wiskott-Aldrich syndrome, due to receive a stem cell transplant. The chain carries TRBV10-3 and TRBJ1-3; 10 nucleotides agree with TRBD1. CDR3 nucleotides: TGTGCCATCAGTAGATCCCGGACAGGGGGACACGGAAACACCATATATTTT. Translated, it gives CAISRSRTGGHGNTIYF.